The entry below describes one T cell receptor beta chain. The antigen remains unidentified. Trimming took off 5 bases at V and 2 bases at J, with 9 bases between the two ends. The germline V gene encodes CDR1 LNHDA and CDR2 SQIVND (reference sequence). The CDR3 totals 13 residues. Clones were read by immunoSEQ multiplex PCR, and TCRdb kept only the in-frame ones, dropping some. Of 55,000 to 75,000 clones in the sample, about four fifths were seen once. The data derive from a study of OX40 agonist ivuxolimab in advanced cancers. At the level of the study: Patients received the agonistic anti-OX40 (CD134) antibody ivuxolimab. Notes on the study in general: Averaging showed that CD8+ T cells had more expanded clones than CD4+ did.

The starting material was CD4+ or CD8+ T cells sorted from blood, obtained in a trial of the OX40 agonist ivuxolimab. The receptor was isolated from an adult with an advanced solid tumor such as melanoma, head and neck, liver or kidney cancer. The gene calls are TRBV19 and TRBJ2-5; D unclear. This CDR3 reads CASSLAPQETQYF. The DNA of the CDR3 is TGTGCCAGTAGTCTCGCCCCTCAAGAGACCCAGTACTTC.